This TCR beta chain appears in the sequencing data of a study of cytomegalovirus exposure and HLA in healthy donors. Points from the study as a whole: Versus the approximately 700-donor mean, an Asian-associated ancestry cluster reportedly showed fewer N-insertions in a later analysis. About 87% or about 30% of the time was how often most TCR beta V segments were productive, according to an earlier analysis.

Germline V gene data show CDR1 as SGDLS and CDR2 as YYNGEE. Trimming took 0 bases from V and 0 from J, leaving 13 bases between them. The CDR3 totals 17 residues. 60 Vbeta and 13 Jbeta primers were used in PCR. Using immunoSEQ multiplex PCR, the repertoire was profiled, and TCRdb retains in-frame clones only, with some absent. This sample has some 130,000 clones, with about two thirds found just once. About this clone itself: What it binds is not known.

The sequenced sample was PBMCs. The TCR was taken from a middle-aged woman in good health and CMV-seronegative. This sequence joins TRBV9 and TRBJ1-3; D unresolved. The CDR3 DNA reads as TGTGCCAGCAGCGTAGTGGCTAGTAGCCGCTCTGGAAACACCATATATTTT. This codes for CASSVVASSRSGNTIYF.